Each of the 19 T cell receptor beta chains below was sequenced from the same sample in a study of blood T cells in healthy people across ages. The use of a sample-barcoded 5' primer and a J-beta primer mix characterized a second PCR of about 7 to 12 cycles. TCRdb re-analysed the 5' RACE reads in MiXCR, keeping a single row per CDR3 protein. The sample lists under 1,100,000 distinct CDR3 sequences, roughly a quarter seen once, with around 0.7% in the top ten. This sample also appeared in a second study, on T cells of mothers and their children.

The sample was blood. All receptors derive from a girl aged 2 to 9 in good health.

In its sample, this clonotype was seen a few times. The V gene is TRBV5-1, the J gene TRBJ1-2; D ambiguous. CDR3 length equals 14 residues. Germline V gene lookup returns CDR1 SGHRS and CDR2 YFSETQ. V lost 6 bases and J lost 8, with 20 bases in between. The CDR3 reads CASKAYRGSGGYTF. The CDR3 DNA sequence: TGCGCCAGCAAGGCTTATAGAGGGAGTGGAGGCTACACCTTC. Drawing the rest from reference TRBV5-1 and TRBJ1-2, the complete variable domain is KAGVTQTPRYLIKTRGQQVTLSCSPISGHRSVSWYQQTPGQGLQFLFEYFSETQRNKGNFPGRFSGRQFSNSRSEMNVSTLELGDSALYLCASKAYRGSGGYTFGSGTRLTVV.

This chain uses TRBV25-1 with TRBJ1-6; tentative D call: TRBD1 (6 bases). CDR3 length: 15 amino acids. CDR1 is MGHDK, CDR2 SYGVNS, per germline. The germline V and J ends were trimmed by 7 bases and 0 bases, with 10 bases remaining between them. The CDR3 DNA reads TGTGCCAGCATGCAGGGGAGCTCCTATAATTCACCCCTCCACTTT. Protein sequence: CASMQGSSYNSPLHF.

The rearrangement joins TRBV27 to TRBJ2-3; no definite D call. The CDR3 runs to 12 residues. CDR1 is MNHEY, CDR2 SMNVEV, per germline (reference sequence). V lost 4 bases, J lost 6 bases, and 8 bases lay in between. CDR3 sequence (DNA): TGTGCCAGCAGTTGGACGAGGGATACGCAGTATTTT. Translating it yields CASSWTRDTQYF.

There are a few counts of this clonotype. This chain links TRBV6-1 with TRBJ1-4; D gene ambiguous. V was clipped by 1 base and J by 5 bases, with 8 bases between them. The CDR3 has 14 residues. The germline gives CDR1 MNHNS, CDR2 SASEGT. The CDR3 DNA is TGTGCCAGCAGTGAAGGGGGATGGAATGAAAAACTGTTTTTT. Its protein product is CASSEGGWNEKLFF.

The J gene is TRBJ1-1, the V gene TRBV27; TRBD1 agrees at 8 bases. V was pared by 6 bases and J by 1 base, with 16 bases of the junction left unmatched. Germline V gene lookup returns CDR1 MNHEY and CDR2 SMNVEV (reference sequence). The CDR3 has 18 amino acids. CDR3 nucleotides: TGTGCCAGCAGCAGCGGTTTTTTGGACAGGGTTTGGAACACTGAAGCTTTCTTT. Amino acids: CASSSGFLDRVWNTEAFF.

This rearrangement joins TRBV11-2 to TRBJ2-5, with a weak D call TRBD2 (6 bases). The DNA end lines up better with TRBJ2-7; the J call may be wrong. Germline CDR1 SGHAT, CDR2 FQNNGV. This CDR3 comprises 14 residues. The CDR3 region is CASSPTFGGYEQYF. Written as DNA, the CDR3 is TGTGCCAGCAGCCCGACTTTTGGAGGGTACGAGCAGTACTTC.

The V call is TRBV5-1, the J call TRBJ2-7, with D perhaps TRBD1 or TRBD2 (6 bases each). The CDR3 has 12 residues. Germline-derived CDR1 and CDR2 are SGHRS and YFSETQ. V gave up 9 bases and J gave up 5 bases, with 15 bases separating them. This chain's CDR3 is CAMSSGAHEQYF. In DNA form, the CDR3 reads TGCGCCATGTCGTCGGGGGCCCACGAGCAGTACTTC.

The V call is TRBV7-2, the J call TRBJ2-1; D is ambiguous. The CDR3 has 14 amino acids. Trimming cost V 5 bases and J 7 bases, with 15 bases left between them. CDR1 and CDR2 from the germline V gene are SGHTA and FQGNSA. CDR3 sequence (DNA): TGTGCCAGCAGCCCAGACCCAGCATCGAATGAGCAGTTCTTC. Amino acid sequence: CASSPDPASNEQFF.

This clonotype was recorded a few times. The V and J genes are TRBV28 and TRBJ2-7; 8 positions match TRBD1. The ends lost 5 bases at V and 1 base at J; junction bases unmatched: 4. The germline V gene has CDR1 MDHEN and CDR2 SYDVKM. This CDR3 comprises 14 residues. CDR3 sequence: CASSNGQGSYEQYF. For the CDR3, the DNA is TGTGCCAGCAGTAACGGACAGGGATCCTACGAGCAGTACTTC.

About this clonotype: A junction end diverges from the germline sequence, so it may reflect a read error. The J gene is TRBJ2-3, the V gene TRBV6-6; D is unclear. This CDR3 region has 17 residues. Germline loops: CDR1 MNHNY, CDR2 SVGAGI (reference sequence). The CDR3 spells CASSYTIKSLKADTRYF. In nucleotides, the CDR3 is TGTGCCAGCAGTTACACCATCAAGAGCCTCAAAGCAGATACGCGGTATTTT.

This clonotype has more than one count but fewer than ten. The genes are TRBV6-2 or TRBV6-3 and TRBJ2-1; 11 bases agree with TRBD2. CDR1 and CDR2 (germline): MNHEY, SVGEGT. This CDR3 has 15 residues. Trimming at V came to 5 bases and at J to 5 bases, leaving 5 bases not matched to a gene. CDR3 protein: CASSRTSGLNNEQFF. CDR3 coding DNA: TGTGCCAGCAGTAGGACTAGCGGGTTGAACAATGAGCAGTTCTTC.

This clonotype was counted between two and nine times. The genes are TRBV7-2 and TRBJ1-4, with D unclear. V lost 6 bases and J lost 1, with 6 bases in between. This CDR3 comprises 13 residues. Germline V gives CDR1 SGHTA, CDR2 FQGNSA. The CDR3 region is CASRRKTNEKLFF. For the CDR3, the DNA is TGTGCCAGCAGAAGGAAAACTAATGAAAAACTGTTTTTT.

V usage is TRBV4-2 and J usage is TRBJ2-7; the D gene is possibly TRBD1 (5 bases). The V and J ends lost 0 bases and 5 bases respectively, with 11 bases between them. The germline gives CDR1 LGHNA, CDR2 YNFKEQ. This CDR3 contains 14 residues. The CDR3 protein is CASSQDYRNNEQYF. DNA for the CDR3: TGTGCCAGCAGCCAAGATTACAGGAACAACGAGCAGTACTTC.

This clonotype was recorded only once. The J gene is TRBJ1-1, the V gene TRBV6-1, with a possible D match to TRBD1 (6 bases). Germline V gene lookup returns CDR1 MNHNS and CDR2 SASEGT. CDR3 length equals 14 residues. V dropped 6 bases and J dropped 2 bases, with 13 bases sitting between them. The CDR3 bases are TGTGCCAGCAGAGGGACAAACGTTAACACTGAAGCTTTCTTT. Residues: CASRGTNVNTEAFF.

This clonotype turned up a few times. This chain uses TRBV7-9 with TRBJ2-1; either TRBD1 or TRBD2 may fit D (5 bases each). CDR1 SEHNR and CDR2 FQNEAQ come from the germline V gene (reference sequence). With 5 bases removed from V and 0 bases from J, the gap between germline ends came to 17 bases. This CDR3 spans 17 amino acids. CDR3 DNA sequence: TGTGCCAGCAGCCCGGGACCCCGAAGGAGCTCCTACAATGAGCAGTTCTTC. It encodes CASSPGPRRSSYNEQFF.

The gene calls are TRBV27 and TRBJ2-1, with D possibly matching TRBD2 (6 bases). The length of the CDR3 is 16 residues. V dropped 2 bases and J dropped 4 bases, with 15 bases sitting between them. Germline lookup yields CDR1 MNHEY and CDR2 SMNVEV (reference sequence). The CDR3 nucleotides read TGTGCCAGCAGTTTAGCTAGCGCACACGATTACAATGAGCAGTTCTTC. Its translation: CASSLASAHDYNEQFF.

This clonotype was observed a few times. This sequence joins TRBV10-3 and TRBJ1-6; 7 bases fit TRBD1. CDR1 ENHRY and CDR2 SYGVKD come from the germline V gene. V was pared by 4 bases and J by 6 bases, with 0 bases of the junction left unmatched. The CDR3 loop spans 13 amino acids. The CDR3: CAISGQGNSPLHF. The CDR3 DNA is TGTGCCATCAGTGGACAGGGTAATTCACCCCTCCACTTT.

The rearrangement links TRBV2 to TRBJ2-4, with D possibly TRBD2 on 6 matching bases. V was clipped by 5 bases and J by 9 bases, with 17 bases between them. Germline loops: CDR1 SNHLY, CDR2 FYNNEI. This CDR3 region has 14 residues. Here the CDR3 reads CASSLPPLGGIQYF. CDR3 DNA: TGTGCCAGCAGTCTCCCCCCGCTCGGGGGCATTCAGTACTTC.

In this sample, this clonotype turned up a few times. This sequence joins TRBV20-1 and TRBJ2-1; 9 nucleotides agree with TRBD1. The germline CDR1 and CDR2 sequences are DFQATT and SNEGSKA (reference sequence). The CDR3 is made up of 13 amino acids. The J segment lost 7 bases and the V segment lost 7 bases, leaving 8 bases of the junction unmatched. CDR3 DNA sequence: TGCAGTGGTGGGGGACAGGGAAAAAATGAGCAGTTCTTC. It encodes CSGGGQGKNEQFF.